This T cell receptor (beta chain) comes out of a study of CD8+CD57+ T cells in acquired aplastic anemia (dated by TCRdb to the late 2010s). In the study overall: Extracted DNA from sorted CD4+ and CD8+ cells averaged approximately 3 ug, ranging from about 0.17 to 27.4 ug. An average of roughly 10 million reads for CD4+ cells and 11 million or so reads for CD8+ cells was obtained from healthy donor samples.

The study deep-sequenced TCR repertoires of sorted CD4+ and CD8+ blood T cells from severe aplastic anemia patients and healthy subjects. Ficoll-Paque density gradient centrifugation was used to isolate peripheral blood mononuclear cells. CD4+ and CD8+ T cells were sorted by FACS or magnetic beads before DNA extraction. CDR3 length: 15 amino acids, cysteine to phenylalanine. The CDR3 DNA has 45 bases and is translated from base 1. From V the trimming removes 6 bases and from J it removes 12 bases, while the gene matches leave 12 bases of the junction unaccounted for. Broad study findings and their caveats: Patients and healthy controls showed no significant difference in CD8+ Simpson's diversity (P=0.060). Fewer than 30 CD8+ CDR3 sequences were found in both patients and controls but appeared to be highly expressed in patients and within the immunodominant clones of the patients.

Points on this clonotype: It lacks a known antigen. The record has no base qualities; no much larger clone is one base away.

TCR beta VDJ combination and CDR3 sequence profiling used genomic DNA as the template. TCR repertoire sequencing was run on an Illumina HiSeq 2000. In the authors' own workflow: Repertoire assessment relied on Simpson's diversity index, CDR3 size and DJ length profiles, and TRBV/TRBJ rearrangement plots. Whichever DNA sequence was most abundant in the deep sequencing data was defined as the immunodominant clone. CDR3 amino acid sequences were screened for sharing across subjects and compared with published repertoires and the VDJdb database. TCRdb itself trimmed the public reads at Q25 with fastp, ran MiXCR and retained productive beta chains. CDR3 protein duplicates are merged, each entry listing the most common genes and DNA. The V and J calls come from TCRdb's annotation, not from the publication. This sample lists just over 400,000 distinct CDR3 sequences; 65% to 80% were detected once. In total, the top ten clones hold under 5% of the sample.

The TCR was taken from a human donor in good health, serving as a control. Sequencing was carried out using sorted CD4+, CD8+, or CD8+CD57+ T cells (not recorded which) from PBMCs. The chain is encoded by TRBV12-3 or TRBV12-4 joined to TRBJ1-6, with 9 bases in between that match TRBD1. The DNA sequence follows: TGTGCCAGCAGCGTGGGACAGGGATTTCGTCAACCCCTCCACTTT. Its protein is CASSVGQGFRQPLHF.